This is a list of T cell receptor beta chains from one sample in a study of early T cells in non-severe SARS-CoV-2 infection. MiXCR, applied by TCRdb to the 5' RACE reads, yields one record per CDR3 protein. Among 55,000 to 75,000 distinct CDR3 sequences listed, approximately 5.9% were seen once. This specimen was whole blood, taken at baseline. The source of these receptors is an adult who was a healthcare worker with PCR-confirmed SARS-CoV-2 infection or an uninfected control (not recorded which). Both conserved end residues are part of each CDR3.

J: TRBJ1-1; V: TRBV5-1; CDR3: CASTELQGTNEAFF
J: TRBJ2-1; V: TRBV4-1; CDR3: CASSQRENSYNEQFF
J: TRBJ1-1; V: TRBV20-1; CDR3: CSAREGNGNTEAFF
J: TRBJ2-1; V: TRBV20-1; CDR3: CSASQTGNNEQFF
J: TRBJ2-1; V: TRBV19; CDR3: CASSIDQGWENNEQFF
J: TRBJ1-1; V: TRBV2; CDR3: CASSADHNTEAFF
J: TRBJ2-7; V: TRBV20-1; CDR3: CSASPAGPSYEQYF
J: TRBJ1-1; V: TRBV7-2; CDR3: CASSLVSRAAEAFF
J: TRBJ1-5; V: TRBV7-8; CDR3: CASSLVSGQISNQPQHF
J: TRBJ2-1; V: TRBV20-1; CDR3: CSARDVDSDRNNEQFF
J: TRBJ1-1; V: TRBV28; CDR3: CASSGQGSPEAFF
J: TRBJ2-3; V: TRBV12-3/TRBV12-4; CDR3: CASSSRAGDTQYF
J: TRBJ2-3; V: TRBV20-1; CDR3: CSARDRAGSTDTQYF
J: TRBJ2-3; V: TRBV7-2; CDR3: CASSIQDNTDTQYF
J: TRBJ2-7; V: TRBV12-3/TRBV12-4; CDR3: CASSLTSGPYEQYF
J: TRBJ1-1; V: TRBV11-3; CDR3: CASSLGLGAEAFF